Ten or more counts support the clone carrying this TCR beta chain. Its antigen is undetermined. The TCR library protocol was used to attach unique molecular identifiers. These identifiers were attached to individual cDNA molecules. In TCRdb, the 5' RACE reads were re-called with MiXCR into one record per CDR3 protein. Of fewer than 70,000 distinct CDR3 sequences listed, roughly 12% are singletons. This entry belongs to a study of early T cells in non-severe SARS-CoV-2 infection. Germline CDR1 and CDR2: DFQATT and SNEGSKA (reference sequence). Trimming cost V 2 bases and J 6 bases; bases outside gene matches: 10. This CDR3 comprises 15 residues. Findings of the study overall: Matching with VDJdb favored anti-spike CD8 responses (missing private and CD4 specificities).

This clonotype was obtained from an adult who was a healthcare worker with PCR-confirmed SARS-CoV-2 infection or an uninfected control (not recorded which). Sequenced material: whole blood. The chain employs TRBV20-1 and TRBJ2-7, with TRBD2 identical over 10 bases. CDR3 loop: CSARRIAGGWGEQYF. The CDR3 DNA follows: TGCAGTGCTAGACGGATAGCGGGAGGATGGGGCGAGCAGTACTTC.